The 22 T cell receptor beta chains listed next were all sequenced from one sample in a study of regulatory T cells in long-lasting Graves disease. In building TCR beta libraries, iRepertoire HTBI primers were used together with Arm-PCR of CDR3 regions. TCRdb redid the calling of the multiplex PCR reads with MiXCR, one entry per CDR3 protein. The sample carries 400,000 to 600,000 distinct CDR3 sequences, roughly 21% recorded once. Specified time point: persistent/refractory GD, antithyroid drugs over 5 years with positive TRAb. Generation of the TCR library employed RNA extracted from PBMCs. Sample: peripheral blood mononuclear cells (PBMCs), taken when the disease was refractory, from a patient treated with antithyroid drugs. The receptors come from a female donor with Graves disease.

This clonotype was seen at least ten times. The chain couples TRBV28 to TRBJ2-5; the match to TRBD1 covers 9 bases. This CDR3 spans 14 amino acids. The V segment lost 7 bases and the J segment 1 base; nucleotides outside the gene matches: 4. From germline, CDR1 is MDHEN and CDR2 SYDVKM. The CDR3 is CASTRDRVQETQYF. In nucleotides, the CDR3 is TGTGCCAGCACCCGGGACAGGGTCCAAGAGACCCAGTACTTC.

This chain joins TRBV30 and TRBJ2-2; no clear D gene. Germline values: CDR1 GTSNPN, CDR2 SVGIG (reference sequence). The CDR3 has 13 amino acids. V was shortened by 2 bases and J by 2 bases, with 6 bases between the two germline ends. DNA of the CDR3: TGTGCCTGGAGTTCATTCAACACCGGGGAGCTGTTTTTT. As protein: CAWSSFNTGELFF. Full variable domain (outside the CDR3, taken from reference TRBV30 and TRBJ2-2): SQTIHQWPATLVQPVGSPLSLECTVEGTSNPNLYWYRQAAGRGLQLLFYSVGIGQISSEVPQNLSASRPQDRQFILSSKKLLLSDSGFYLCAWSSFNTGELFFGEGSRLTVL.

Details on this clonotype: This may come from a read error, since a much larger clone is one base off. This sequence joins TRBV12-3 or TRBV12-4 and TRBJ2-7; D gene uncertain. The CDR3 contains 16 residues. The chain's CDR3 is CASSPLQYGPAYERYF. The DNA of the CDR3 is TGTGCCAGCAGTCCCCTCCAGTACGGACCGGCCTACGAGCGGTACTTC.

The V call is TRBV30, the J call TRBJ1-2; 8 bases match TRBD1. J lost 14 bases, V lost 2 bases, and 16 bases had no gene match. Looked up from germline, CDR1 is GTSNPN and CDR2 is SVGIG (reference sequence). This CDR3 is built from 14 residues. CDR3 loop: CAWSPLGGTGVRTF. CDR3 nucleotides: TGTGCCTGGAGTCCGTTGGGGGGGACAGGAGTTAGAACCTTC.

This clonotype was counted a few times. V usage is TRBV3-1 and J usage is TRBJ1-1; D gene unclear. The germline V gene has CDR1 LGHDT and CDR2 YNNKEL (reference sequence). V shed 0 bases and J shed 7 bases, with 9 bases lying between them. The CDR3 has 13 amino acids. The CDR3 region is CASSQDMIDEAFF. For the CDR3, the DNA is TGTGCCAGCAGCCAAGATATGATCGATGAAGCTTTCTTT.

This clonotype showed up many times. V and J are TRBV12-3 or TRBV12-4 and TRBJ1-1; D is possibly TRBD1 (5 bases). The CDR3 consists of 16 residues. V lost 6 bases, J lost 4 bases, and 21 bases lay in between. The CDR3 region is CASSLQAPWAGTEAFF. The CDR3 DNA reads as TGTGCCAGCAGCCTACAGGCCCCCTGGGCCGGCACTGAAGCTTTCTTT.

Comments on this clonotype: A read error may explain this, as a much larger clone is one base away. This sequence joins TRBV24-1 and TRBJ2-2; D gene ambiguous. V lost 6 bases to trimming and J lost 1 base, with 11 bases between them. CDR1 is KGHDR, CDR2 SFDVKD, per germline. The CDR3 contains 15 residues. CDR3 loop: CATSNPRRNTGELFF. Written as DNA, the CDR3 is TGTGCCACCAGTAACCCCAGGAGGAACACCGGGGAGCTGTTTTTT.

The chain combines TRBV2 with TRBJ2-3; D could derive from TRBD1 or TRBD2 (5 bases each). Germline CDR1 is SNHLY and CDR2 is FYNNEI. The V gene lost 3 bases and the J gene lost 1 base, with 5 bases spanning the gap. There are 13 residues in the CDR3. In DNA, the CDR3 is TGTGCCAGCAGTGAGGGACGCACAGATACGCAGTATTTT. Translating gives CASSEGRTDTQYF.

This chain links TRBV20-1 with TRBJ2-7; D remains unclear. This CDR3 spans 11 amino acids. The germline V gene encodes CDR1 DFQATT and CDR2 SNEGSKA (reference sequence). Trimming left V 7 bases short and J 0 bases short, with 7 bases between. The CDR3 bases are TGCAGTGGAGTGAGCTCCTACGAGCAGTACTTC. Translating gives CSGVSSYEQYF.

This clonotype was seen ten or more times. V and J are TRBV2 and TRBJ2-5; D assignment may be TRBD1 or TRBD2 (5 bases each). The V end lost 3 bases, the J end lost 5 bases, and 13 bases lay between the germline ends. The CDR3 has 14 amino acids. CDR1 and CDR2 from the germline V gene are SNHLY and FYNNEI. The CDR3 is CASSERGYAETQYF. Written as DNA, the CDR3 is TGTGCCAGCAGTGAGAGGGGATACGCCGAGACCCAGTACTTC.

The chain carries TRBV20-1 and TRBJ1-5; D gene unclear. The V and J ends lost 0 bases and 0 bases respectively, with 9 bases between them. Per germline, CDR1 DFQATT and CDR2 SNEGSKA (reference sequence). There are 15 residues in the CDR3. CDR3 amino acids: CSARDFPYSNQPQHF. DNA of the CDR3: TGCAGTGCTAGAGATTTTCCCTATAGCAATCAGCCCCAGCATTTT.

The V call is TRBV20-1, the J call TRBJ1-2, with TRBD1 matching over 8 bases. The junction had 7 bases not matched to a gene; V was cut back by 6 bases and J by 4 bases. Germline values: CDR1 DFQATT, CDR2 SNEGSKA (reference sequence). There are 13 residues in the CDR3. The CDR3 bases are TGCAGTGCGTCAGGGGGCGCTGGCTATGGCTACACCTTC. This codes for CSASGGAGYGYTF.

CDR3 bases: TGCGCCAGCAGCCTGGAGGGTTGGGGGGTCAATGAGCAGTTCTTC. This gives the protein CASSLEGWGVNEQFF. The rearrangement uses TRBV5-1 and TRBJ2-1; tentative D call: TRBD2 (6 bases). Germline values: CDR1 SGHRS, CDR2 YFSETQ. The CDR3 is made up of 15 amino acids. Trimming shortened V by 4 bases and J by 6 bases, and 17 bases separated the two germline ends.

The CDR3 region has the DNA TGTGCCCGGGGGACAGGGGAGAACACCGGGGAGCTGTTTTTT. This encodes CARGTGENTGELFF. The V call is TRBV30, the J call TRBJ2-2; 10 bases align to TRBD1. V lost 8 bases to trimming and J lost 1 base; unmatched junction nucleotides: 4. The V gene's germline CDR1 is GTSNPN and CDR2 SVGIG (reference sequence). There are 14 residues in the CDR3.

This clonotype was found many times. The chain has TRBV15 and TRBJ2-5; the D is unclear. This CDR3 contains 14 residues. Looked up from germline, CDR1 is LNHNV and CDR2 is YYDKDF (reference sequence). Trimming removed 2 bases at V and 4 bases at J, with 11 bases between. The CDR3 region is CATSRQERVETQYF. The CDR3 DNA is TGTGCCACCAGCAGACAGGAGAGAGTAGAGACCCAGTACTTC.

As to this clonotype: This could be a read error, since a much larger clone is one nucleotide away. The V gene is TRBV28, the J gene TRBJ2-7, with TRBD1 matching over 8 bases. The CDR3 has 14 amino acids. Germline V CDR1 and CDR2: MDHEN, SYDVKM. The CDR3 DNA reads as TGTGCCAGCAGTTTGTCAGGGGGCGCGGTAGAGCGGTACTTC. This gives the protein CASSLSGGAVERYF.

Written as DNA, the CDR3 is TGTGCCAGTAGTATAAGGCCGAGCTCTGGGGCCAACGTCCTGACTTTC. Its protein product is CASSIRPSSGANVLTF. This chain joins TRBV19 and TRBJ2-6; D is ambiguous. CDR1 and CDR2 from the germline V gene are LNHDA and SQIVND (reference sequence). The ends were cut back, 2 bases at V and 0 bases at J, with 8 bases in the middle. CDR3 size: 16 residues.

This clonotype has ten or more counts. This chain connects TRBV27 to TRBJ2-5; 15 nucleotides agree with TRBD2. The CDR3 totals 19 residues. V was clipped by 6 bases and J by 3 bases; unmatched bases: 14. In germline, CDR1 is MNHEY, CDR2 SMNVEV (reference sequence). The CDR3 nucleotides are TGTGCCAGCAGACTCCTCGGACTAGCGGGGGGGCCTGGGAAAGAGACCCAGTACTTC. Encoded protein: CASRLLGLAGGPGKETQYF.

The rearrangement uses TRBV4-3 and TRBJ2-1; D gene unclear. CDR1 and CDR2 from the germline V gene are LGHNA and YSLEER. The germline V and J ends were trimmed by 4 bases and 4 bases, with 11 bases remaining between them. CDR3 length: 14 residues. Here the CDR3 reads CASSRTGAYNEQFF. The CDR3 DNA reads TGCGCCAGCAGCCGAACTGGAGCTTACAATGAGCAGTTCTTC.

This clonotype was seen a few times. The rearrangement uses TRBV7-2 and TRBJ2-7; TRBD2 might be the D (6 bases). Germline loops: CDR1 SGHTA, CDR2 FQGNSA. V dropped 2 bases and J dropped 3 bases, with 14 bases sitting between them. The length of the CDR3 is 15 residues. CDR3 region: CASSLLVGGNYEQYF. CDR3 coding DNA: TGTGCCAGCAGCTTACTGGTTGGCGGGAACTACGAGCAGTACTTC.

This clonotype occurred many times. The chain combines TRBV19 with TRBJ2-5; tentative D call: TRBD1 (5 bases). The CDR3 is made up of 14 amino acids. Trimming stripped 5 bases from V and 1 base from J, with 11 bases between. Germline loops: CDR1 LNHDA, CDR2 SQIVND (reference sequence). CDR3 region: CASSPADSQETQYF. The CDR3 DNA sequence: TGTGCCAGTAGTCCAGCAGACAGCCAAGAGACCCAGTACTTC.

The chain is built from TRBV19 and TRBJ1-6; D is unclear. CDR1 is LNHDA and CDR2 is SQIVND in the germline V gene (reference sequence). The CDR3 sequence is 15 residues long. Trimming cost V 3 bases and J 10 bases, with 16 bases left between them. The CDR3 reads CASSIESGLGSPLHF. The CDR3 region has the DNA TGTGCCAGTAGTATCGAGTCTGGGTTGGGCTCACCCCTCCACTTT.